The present entry profiles one TCR beta chain with its context. As yet, its antigen is unknown. Sequenced by immunoSEQ multiplex PCR; TCRdb stores in-frame clones only, minus some. This sample has just over 90,000 clones; under 95% occur once, and the top ten carry over 2.5%. These data belong to a study of OX40 agonist ivuxolimab in advanced cancers. Study results and limitations: Specificity for antigen went undetermined in the expanded peripheral T cells. Both CD4+ and CD8+ T cell populations in blood had undergone clonal expansion by week 6 at 0.1 to 3.0 mg/kg.

Germline CDR1 is SQVTM and CDR2 is ANQGSEA. This CDR3 has 11 amino acids. Trimming removed 5 bases from V and 4 bases from J, with 9 bases in between. This chain joins TRBV29-1 and TRBJ2-7; possibly TRBD1 for D (6 bases). The specimen was CD4+ or CD8+ T cells sorted from blood, collected in a trial of the OX40 agonist ivuxolimab. The clonotype comes from an adult with an advanced solid tumor such as melanoma, head and neck, liver or kidney cancer. The CDR3 here is CSVQGLYEQYF. CDR3 sequence (DNA): TGCAGCGTTCAGGGGTTGTACGAGCAGTACTTC.